The rows below give T cell receptor beta chains drawn from one sample of a study of T cells after posttransplantation cyclophosphamide. The assay was immunoSEQ multiplex PCR, and TCRdb's table has in-frame clones only and misses some. The table shows fewer than 2,000 clones, with roughly 84% occurring only once. The sequencing here drew on CD4+ T cells sorted from PBMCs, taken 220 to 250 days after allogeneic stem cell transplant with posttransplant cyclophosphamide. The receptors shown here come from a female patient between 60 and 69 years old who received an allogeneic stem cell transplant from an unrelated donor, was CMV-positive, and had acute GVHD only. Some T cells may trace back to the graft donor. Each CDR3 is given without its conserved first and last residue.

j_gene	v_gene	CDR3aa
TRBJ2-1	TRBV19	ASSPRVPNEQF
TRBJ2-5	TRBV11-1	ASSFRPGLAGNQETQY
TRBJ1-1	TRBV5-1	ASSLGPRGANTEAF
TRBJ1-1	TRBV5-5	ASSLVGQGSNVAF
TRBJ2-1	TRBV19	ASSWGRGFEGEQF
TRBJ1-5	TRBV7-4	VSSLSSRAYCGNQPQH
TRBJ1-1	TRBV19	ASRDRGFSSWDTEAF
TRBJ2-3	TRBV2	ASTSASTEGDTQY
TRBJ2-3	TRBV18	ASSPASIADTQY
TRBJ1-1	TRBV5-1	ASSYQVGANTEAF
TRBJ1-3	TRBV7-2	ASSPYRVNTIY
TRBJ2-1	TRBV13	ASSPTSRRLAGRWEQF
TRBJ1-1	TRBV18	ASSTRQRTEAF
TRBJ2-2	TRBV4-3	ASSAGQGWNTGELF
TRBJ2-1	TRBV27	ASTLGGRAYNEQF
TRBJ2-1	TRBV11-2	ASSFPITGGTSYNEQF
TRBJ1-2	TRBV30	AWSVRLRPNYGYT
TRBJ1-6	TRBV7-9	ASNGNSPLH
TRBJ1-6	TRBV7-2	ASSVRQGSNSPLH
TRBJ1-2	TRBV27	ASSLEAKDYGYT
TRBJ1-1	TRBV29-1	SVEKPLNTEAF
TRBJ1-2	TRBV30	AWRVDSFNYGYT
TRBJ1-6	TRBV6-6	ASSSRRSSYNSPLH
TRBJ1-1	TRBV21-1	ASSKWSGPPTEAF
TRBJ1-1	TRBV5-6	ASSLEGASRMAF
TRBJ2-7	TRBV5-1	ASSSGQGREQY
TRBJ2-6	TRBV7-9	ASGLRPGQGASGANVLT
TRBJ1-2	TRBV6-5	ASWQGQWAYGYT
TRBJ1-5	TRBV18	ASSGGQPQH
TRBJ1-6	TRBV18	ASSGGGSYNSPLH
TRBJ2-1	TRBV7-9	ASSITSGGIYNEQF
TRBJ2-2	TRBV18	ASSPTGGPSAIAGKLF
TRBJ1-6	TRBV19	ASSLDRGGSPLH
TRBJ2-7	TRBV19	ASSIFLAGPYEQY
TRBJ2-6	TRBV5-1	ASSLVLSGANVLT
TRBJ1-1	TRBV4-1	ASSLDLRGTEAF
TRBJ2-2	TRBV6-5	ASRWRVNTGELF
TRBJ2-7	TRBV5-1	ASSTLAGDSEQY
TRBJ2-7	TRBV10-3	AIMSQGYEQY
TRBJ1-1	TRBV7-6	ASSLVSPGGVNTEAF
TRBJ1-1	TRBV7-2	ASSLYRGETEAF
TRBJ1-5	TRBV5-1	ASSLTGQNNQPQH
TRBJ2-5	TRBV30	AGDYKETQY
TRBJ1-5	TRBV28	ASSGGFVRGHHQPQH
TRBJ1-2	TRBV19	ASSPAAGGYT
TRBJ2-3	TRBV5-1	ASTTGGFTDTQY
TRBJ1-5	TRBV30	AWTGKSVPVQPQH
TRBJ1-2	TRBV7-2	ASSIDSPNGYT
TRBJ2-1	TRBV28	ASSQSSGVLYNEQF
TRBJ1-3	TRBV30	AWSVGGPGNTIY
TRBJ2-7	TRBV11-2	ASSRSGQGTSYEQY
TRBJ2-5	TRBV4-2	ASSQDFQLAGGQETQY